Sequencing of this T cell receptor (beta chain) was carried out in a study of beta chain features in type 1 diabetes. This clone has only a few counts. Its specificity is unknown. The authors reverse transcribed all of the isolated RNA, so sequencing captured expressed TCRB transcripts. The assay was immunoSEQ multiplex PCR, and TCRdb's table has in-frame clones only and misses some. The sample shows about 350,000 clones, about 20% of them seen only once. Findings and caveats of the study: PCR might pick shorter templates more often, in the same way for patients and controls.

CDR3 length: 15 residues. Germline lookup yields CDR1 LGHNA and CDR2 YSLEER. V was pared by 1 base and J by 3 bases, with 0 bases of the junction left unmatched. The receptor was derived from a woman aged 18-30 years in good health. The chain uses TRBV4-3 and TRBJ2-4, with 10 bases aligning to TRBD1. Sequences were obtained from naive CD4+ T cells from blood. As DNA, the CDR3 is TGCGCCAGCAGCCAAGGGACAGGGGGCAAAAACATTCAGTACTTC. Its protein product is CASSQGTGGKNIQYF.